This passage covers 17 T cell receptor beta chains from one sample sequenced in a study of Ad26.COV2.S vaccination and SARS-CoV-2 variants. TCRdb's copy holds only in-frame clones and misses some; the assay was immunoSEQ multiplex PCR. The sample records 350,000 to 400,000 clones, about nine tenths being singletons. Regarding treatment: 15 to 20 received Ad26.COV2.S at low or high dose, single or two shots; five or six received placebo; per-sample allocation not given. Sampling was done on day 63 after the first vaccine or placebo injection. The material was peripheral blood, obtained in a trial of Ad26.COV2.S vaccine versus placebo. These receptor sequences come from a person between 18 and 59 years old who received the Ad26.COV2.S COVID-19 vaccine or a placebo.

This sequence joins TRBV6-5 and TRBJ2-1, with no clear D. The CDR3 has 14 amino acids. V gave up 7 bases and J gave up 9 bases, with 19 bases separating them. Per germline, CDR1 MNHEY and CDR2 SVGAGI. The CDR3 is CASTTRGEVLEQFF. CDR3 nucleotides: TGTGCCAGCACAACGCGTGGTGAGGTTCTTGAGCAGTTCTTC.

The chain uses TRBV15 and TRBJ1-4; 8 nucleotides agree with TRBD1. The V gene's germline CDR1 is LNHNV and CDR2 YYDKDF (reference sequence). The CDR3 loop spans 13 amino acids. V shed 3 bases and J 6 bases; nucleotides not matched to a gene: 0. The CDR3 region has the DNA TGTGCCACCAGCAGGGACAGGGATGAAAAACTGTTTTTT. This gives the protein CATSRDRDEKLFF.

The chain recombines TRBV5-1 with TRBJ2-7; TRBD1 aligns across 7 bases. V gave up 4 bases and J gave up 0 bases; unmatched junction bases: 7. This CDR3 has 15 amino acids. Germline V CDR1 and CDR2: SGHRS, YFSETQ. The CDR3 bases are TGCGCCAGCAGCGGGGAAGGGGACAGCTCCTACGAGCAGTACTTC. Its translation: CASSGEGDSSYEQYF.

V and J are TRBV4-1 and TRBJ2-1; TRBD1 matches at 7 bases. The CDR3 runs to 16 residues. V was pared by 2 bases and J by 5 bases, with 9 bases of the junction left unmatched. Germline CDR1 MGHRA, CDR2 YSYEKL. The CDR3 region is CASSQSPGGVNNEQFF. CDR3 bases: TGCGCCAGCAGCCAATCCCCAGGGGGAGTCAACAATGAGCAGTTCTTC.

J is TRBJ1-3 and V is TRBV6-5, with 10 bases aligning to TRBD1. J lost 4 bases, V lost 7 bases, and 7 bases had no gene match. CDR3 length equals 15 residues. Germline V gene data show CDR1 as MNHEY and CDR2 as SVGAGI. The CDR3 DNA follows: TGTGCCAGCATTACAGACAGGGGGCAAGGAAACACCATATATTTT. As protein: CASITDRGQGNTIYF.

The CDR3 coding sequence is TGTGCCAGCAGAAGGGGGCAGACGAACACTGAAGCTTTCTTT. It specifies CASRRGQTNTEAFF. The chain has TRBV6-5 and TRBJ1-1; 7 positions agree with TRBD1. Trimming removed 6 bases from V and 1 base from J; junction bases left unmatched: 5. The length of the CDR3 is 14 residues. Per germline, CDR1 MNHEY and CDR2 SVGAGI.

The J gene is TRBJ1-2, the V gene TRBV19; TRBD1 is a possible D gene (5 bases). V was clipped by 5 bases and J by 3 bases, with 10 bases between them. This CDR3 has 13 amino acids. The germline V gene encodes CDR1 LNHDA and CDR2 SQIVND (reference sequence). CDR3 sequence reads: CASSSQGHYGYTF. Written as DNA, the CDR3 is TGTGCCAGTAGTTCCCAGGGACACTATGGCTACACCTTC.

The chain links TRBV4-1 to TRBJ1-4, with D maybe TRBD1 (5 bases). V lost 5 bases, J lost 8 bases, and 12 bases lay in between. The CDR3 consists of 13 residues. CDR1 is MGHRA and CDR2 is YSYEKL in the germline V gene. Here the CDR3 DNA reads TGCGCCAGCAGCTATCAGGGAACGGAAAAACTGTTTTTT. This gives the protein CASSYQGTEKLFF.

The chain joins TRBV5-6 to TRBJ2-7; D uncertain. The germline CDR1 and CDR2 sequences are SGHDT and YYEEEE. CDR3 size: 13 residues. V lost 1 base to trimming and J lost 3 bases, with 8 bases between them. Here the CDR3 DNA reads TGTGCCAGCAGCTTGCCAGGAGTCTACGAGCAGTACTTC. This sequence encodes CASSLPGVYEQYF.

CDR3 sequence: CASGLVLGNPNTEAFF. The CDR3 DNA reads TGTGCTAGTGGTTTGGTACTCGGCAACCCGAACACTGAAGCTTTCTTT. The chain couples TRBV12-5 to TRBJ1-1; the D is unclear. Germline V gene data show CDR1 as LGHNT and CDR2 as FRNRAP. V dropped 0 bases and J dropped 1 base, with 12 bases sitting between them. CDR3 length: 16 amino acids.

CDR3 DNA sequence: TGTGCCAGCAGCTCAAAGCGGGCAAACACCGGGGAGCTGTTTTTT. It translates to CASSSKRANTGELFF. V and J are TRBV7-2 and TRBJ2-2, with D tentatively TRBD2 (6 bases). Germline loops: CDR1 SGHTA, CDR2 FQGNSA. This CDR3 is 15 amino acids long. V lost 4 bases and J lost 2, with 11 bases in between. Combining the CDR3 with reference TRBV7-2 and TRBJ2-2 gives the whole variable domain GAGVSQSPSNKVTEKGKDVELRCDPISGHTALYWYRQSLGQGLEFLIYFQGNSAPDKSGLPSDRFSAERTGGSVSTLTIQRTQQEDSAVYLCASSSKRANTGELFFGEGSRLTVL.

V usage is TRBV10-1 and J usage is TRBJ2-3; maybe TRBD1 (6 bases). The CDR3 sequence is 14 residues long. V was trimmed by 2 bases and J by 4 bases, leaving 10 bases between them. CDR1 WNHNN and CDR2 SYGVQD come from the germline V gene (reference sequence). The CDR3 sequence is CASSEGGESDTQYF. In nucleotides, the CDR3 is TGCGCCAGCAGTGAGGGGGGCGAGTCAGATACGCAGTATTTT.

The genes are TRBV18 and TRBJ1-1; the D gene is possibly TRBD1 (6 bases). The CDR3 spans 16 residues. Germline V gene lookup returns CDR1 KGHSH and CDR2 LQKENI. V shed 3 bases and J shed 0 bases, with 14 bases lying between them. The CDR3 sequence is CASSPSAGAVNTEAFF. CDR3 sequence (DNA): TGTGCCAGCTCACCTTCGGCGGGGGCGGTGAACACTGAAGCTTTCTTT.

The chain combines TRBV7-8 with TRBJ2-7; D not certain. The germline V and J ends were trimmed by 1 base and 0 bases, with 10 bases remaining between them. From germline, CDR1 is SGHVS and CDR2 FQNEAQ. CDR3 length equals 15 residues. This CDR3 is CASSLGHKSSYEQYF. As DNA, the CDR3 is TGTGCCAGCAGCTTAGGACATAAGAGCTCCTACGAGCAGTACTTC.

The chain has TRBV18 and TRBJ1-1; unclear D gene. Trimming pared 1 base from V and 0 bases from J, leaving 6 bases between. Germline V CDR1 and CDR2: KGHSH, LQKENI. The CDR3 has 14 residues. The CDR3: CASSPQPMNTEAFF. The DNA of the CDR3 is TGTGCCAGCTCACCACAGCCCATGAACACTGAAGCTTTCTTT.

The chain carries TRBV7-8 and TRBJ2-5; 8 bases line up with TRBD1. CDR1 is SGHVS, CDR2 FQNEAQ, per germline. The CDR3 length is 16 residues. Germline trimming cut 2 bases from V and 3 bases from J; bases unmatched to any gene: 8. The CDR3 bases are TGTGCCAGCAGCTTACCCGACAGGGGACGTGAAGAGACCCAGTACTTC. The encoded protein is CASSLPDRGREETQYF.

V is TRBV6-5 and J is TRBJ1-1; D gene uncertain. Per germline, CDR1 MNHEY and CDR2 SVGAGI. The CDR3 consists of 13 residues. Trimming removed 0 bases at V and 10 bases at J, with 12 bases between. The CDR3 DNA sequence: TGTGCCAGCAGTTACTCGAGTGGCCCATCAGCTTTCTTT. It is translated as CASSYSSGPSAFF.